These 5 T cell receptor beta chains came from one sample sequenced in a study of blood T cell repertoires in COVID-19. Sequencing was performed with immunoSEQ multiplex PCR; in TCRdb, only in-frame clones are kept and a portion is missing. The table shows about 140,000 clones, with 60% to 85% occurring only once. Input material: peripheral blood. These receptors came from a man between 50 and 59 years old with acute or convalescent COVID-19.

The CDR3 DNA reads TGTGCCAGCAGCTCCCCAGCGGGGGAGATCACAGATACGCAGTATTTT. Protein: CASSSPAGEITDTQYF. The chain joins TRBV11-2 to TRBJ2-3, with 8 bases fitting TRBD2. Per germline, CDR1 SGHAT and CDR2 FQNNGV. V lost 4 bases to trimming and J lost 2 bases; unmatched junction nucleotides: 8. CDR3 length: 16 amino acids.

CDR3 DNA sequence: TGTGCCATCAGTGAGTCGGACAGCCAAAAACAGTTCTTC. It translates to CAISESDSQKQFF. The chain uses TRBV10-3 and TRBJ2-1, with D maybe TRBD1 (6 bases). Germline values: CDR1 ENHRY, CDR2 SYGVKD. V was trimmed by 0 bases and J by 13 bases, leaving 13 bases between them. This CDR3 has 13 residues.

V usage is TRBV7-2 and J usage is TRBJ1-1; 8 bases match TRBD1. J lost 1 base, V lost 5 bases, and 9 bases had no gene match. The CDR3 totals 16 residues. Germline-derived CDR1 and CDR2 are SGHTA and FQGNSA. CDR3 sequence: CASSPPPTGANTEAFF. CDR3 in DNA: TGTGCCAGCAGCCCACCCCCGACAGGGGCGAACACTGAAGCTTTCTTT. Filled out from reference TRBV7-2 and TRBJ1-1, the complete variable domain reads GAGVSQSPSNKVTEKGKDVELRCDPISGHTALYWYRQSLGQGLEFLIYFQGNSAPDKSGLPSDRFSAERTGGSVSTLTIQRTQQEDSAVYLCASSPPPTGANTEAFFGQGTRLTVV.

The chain employs TRBV5-6 and TRBJ2-7; unclear D gene. V lost 0 bases, J lost 2 bases, and 3 bases lay in between. The CDR3 runs 12 residues. CDR1 is SGHDT and CDR2 is YYEEEE in the germline V gene. This CDR3 reads CASSLAAYEQYF. The CDR3 DNA sequence: TGTGCCAGCAGCTTGGCCGCCTACGAGCAGTACTTC.

In this sample, this clone turned up a few times. This chain connects TRBV19 to TRBJ2-6; D is unclear. The CDR3 runs 15 residues. The V and J ends lost 3 bases and 0 bases respectively, with 6 bases between them. Germline CDR1 is LNHDA and CDR2 is SQIVND (reference sequence). Here the CDR3 reads CASSMALSGANVLTF. The CDR3 coding sequence is TGTGCCAGTAGTATGGCCCTCTCTGGGGCCAACGTCCTGACTTTC. Looking up the rest from reference TRBV19 and TRBJ2-6 gives the full variable domain: DGGITQSPKYLFRKEGQNVTLSCEQNLNHDAMYWYRQDPGQGLRLIYYSQIVNDFQKGDIAEGYSVSREKKESFPLTVTSAQKNPTAFYLCASSMALSGANVLTFGAGSRLTVL.